This record looks at one T cell receptor beta chain sequence and its context. This CDR3 is built from 12 residues. The germline gives CDR1 MNHEY, CDR2 SVGAGI. J was trimmed by 7 bases and V by 6 bases; bases with no gene match: 5. This sample was taken from a study of blood T cell repertoires in COVID-19. Study at large: T cells, B-cell-depleted T cells, or PBMCs provided the cDNA or gDNA that served as material.

In the study's own analysis: Reference gene primer amplification in the assay estimated nucleated cell counts. Repertoires were generated with immunoSEQ multiplex PCR, while TCRdb's copy carries only in-frame clones and drops some. V and J calls and clone size are those listed in that table; D and trimming were worked out from the DNA. Of 100,000 to 150,000 clones in the sample, more than 70% were seen once. The clonotype originates from a human donor in a cohort sampled during active COVID-19. The chain employs TRBV6-5 and TRBJ1-2; 7 nucleotides align to TRBD1. The sample comprised peripheral blood. Here the CDR3 reads CASRKRGLGYTF. As DNA, the CDR3 is TGTGCCAGCAGGAAGAGGGGGCTTGGCTACACCTTC.